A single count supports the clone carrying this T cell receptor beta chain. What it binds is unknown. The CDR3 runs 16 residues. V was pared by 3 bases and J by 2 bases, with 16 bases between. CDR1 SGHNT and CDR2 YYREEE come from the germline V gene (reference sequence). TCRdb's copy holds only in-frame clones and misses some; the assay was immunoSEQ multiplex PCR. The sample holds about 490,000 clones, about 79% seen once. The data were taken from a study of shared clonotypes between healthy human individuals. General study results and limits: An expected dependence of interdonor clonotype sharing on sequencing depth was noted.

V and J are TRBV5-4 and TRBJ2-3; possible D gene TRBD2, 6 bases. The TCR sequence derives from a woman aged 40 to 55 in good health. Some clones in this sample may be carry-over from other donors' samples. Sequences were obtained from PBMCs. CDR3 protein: CASSSRMGGPTDTQYF. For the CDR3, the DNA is TGTGCCAGCAGCTCTCGGATGGGAGGCCCCACAGATACGCAGTATTTT.